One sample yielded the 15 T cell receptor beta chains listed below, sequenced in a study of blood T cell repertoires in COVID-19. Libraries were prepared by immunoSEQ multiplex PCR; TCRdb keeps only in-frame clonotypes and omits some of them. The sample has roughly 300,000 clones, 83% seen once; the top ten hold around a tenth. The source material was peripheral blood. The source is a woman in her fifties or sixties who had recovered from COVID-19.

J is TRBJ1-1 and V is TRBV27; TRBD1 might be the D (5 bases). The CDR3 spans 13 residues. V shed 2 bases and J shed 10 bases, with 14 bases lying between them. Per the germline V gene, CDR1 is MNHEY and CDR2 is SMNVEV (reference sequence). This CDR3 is CASSLRLGHGAFF. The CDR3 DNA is TGTGCCAGCAGTTTAAGGCTGGGGCACGGAGCTTTCTTT.

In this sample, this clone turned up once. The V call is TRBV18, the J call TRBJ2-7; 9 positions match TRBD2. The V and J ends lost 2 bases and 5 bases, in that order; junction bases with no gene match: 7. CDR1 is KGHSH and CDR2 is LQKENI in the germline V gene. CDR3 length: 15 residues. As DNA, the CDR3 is TGTGCCAGCTCACCATCCGGCGGGAGGGCCGACGAGCAGTACTTC. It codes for CASSPSGGRADEQYF.

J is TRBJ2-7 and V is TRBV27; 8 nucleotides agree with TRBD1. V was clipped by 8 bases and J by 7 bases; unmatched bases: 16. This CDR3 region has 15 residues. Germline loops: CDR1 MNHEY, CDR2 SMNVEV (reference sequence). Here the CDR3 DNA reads TGTGCCAGCGGCCCCTTACAGGGGGTTCTGAAGGAGCAGTACTTC. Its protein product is CASGPLQGVLKEQYF.

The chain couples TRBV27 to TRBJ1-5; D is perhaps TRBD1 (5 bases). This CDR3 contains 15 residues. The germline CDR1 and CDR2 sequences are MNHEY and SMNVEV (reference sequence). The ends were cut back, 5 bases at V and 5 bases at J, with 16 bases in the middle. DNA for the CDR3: TGTGCCAGCAGTCCGCTCCGGGGGGAGTATCAGCCCCAGCATTTT. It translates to CASSPLRGEYQPQHF.

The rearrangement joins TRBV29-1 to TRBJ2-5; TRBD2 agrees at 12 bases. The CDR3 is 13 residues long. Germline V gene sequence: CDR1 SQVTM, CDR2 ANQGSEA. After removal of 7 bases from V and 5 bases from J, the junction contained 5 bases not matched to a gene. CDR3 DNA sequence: TGCAGCGCGTCCCTAGCGGGGGGGGAGACCCAGTACTTC. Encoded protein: CSASLAGGETQYF.

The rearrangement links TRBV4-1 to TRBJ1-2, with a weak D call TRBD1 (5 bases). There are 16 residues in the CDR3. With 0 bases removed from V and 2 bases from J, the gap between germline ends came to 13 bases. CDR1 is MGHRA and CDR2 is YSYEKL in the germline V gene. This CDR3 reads CASSQDGSGINYGYTF. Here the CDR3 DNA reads TGCGCCAGCAGCCAAGATGGTTCAGGGATAAACTATGGCTACACCTTC.

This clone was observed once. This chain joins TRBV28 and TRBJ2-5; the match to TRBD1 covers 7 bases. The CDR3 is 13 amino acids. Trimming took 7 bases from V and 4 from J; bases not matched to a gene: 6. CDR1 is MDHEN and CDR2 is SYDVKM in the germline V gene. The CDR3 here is CASKKTGIETQYF. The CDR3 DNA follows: TGTGCCAGCAAAAAGACAGGGATAGAGACCCAGTACTTC. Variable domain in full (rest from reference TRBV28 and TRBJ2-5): DVKVTQSSRYLVKRTGEKVFLECVQDMDHENMFWYRQDPGLGLRLIYFSYDVKMKEKGDIPEGYSVSREKKERFSLILESASTNQTSMYLCASKKTGIETQYFGPGTRLLVL.

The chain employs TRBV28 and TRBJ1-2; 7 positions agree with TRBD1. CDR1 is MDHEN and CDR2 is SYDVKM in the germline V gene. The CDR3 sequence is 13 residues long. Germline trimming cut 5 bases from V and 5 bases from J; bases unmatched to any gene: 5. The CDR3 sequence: CASSRDRIYGYTF. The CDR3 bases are TGTGCCAGCAGTCGGGACAGAATATATGGCTACACCTTC.

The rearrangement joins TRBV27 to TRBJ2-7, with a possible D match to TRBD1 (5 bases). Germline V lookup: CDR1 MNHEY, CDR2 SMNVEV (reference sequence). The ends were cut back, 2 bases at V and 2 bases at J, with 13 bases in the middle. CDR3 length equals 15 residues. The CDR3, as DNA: TGTGCCAGCAGTTTAGAAACGGACACTCCCTACGAGCAGTACTTC. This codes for CASSLETDTPYEQYF.

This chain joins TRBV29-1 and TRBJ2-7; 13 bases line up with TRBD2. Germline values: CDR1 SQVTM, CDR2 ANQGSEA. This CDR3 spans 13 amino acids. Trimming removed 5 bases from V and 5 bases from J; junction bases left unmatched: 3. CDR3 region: CSVRTSGRNEQYF. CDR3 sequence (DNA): TGCAGCGTTAGGACTAGCGGGAGAAACGAGCAGTACTTC.

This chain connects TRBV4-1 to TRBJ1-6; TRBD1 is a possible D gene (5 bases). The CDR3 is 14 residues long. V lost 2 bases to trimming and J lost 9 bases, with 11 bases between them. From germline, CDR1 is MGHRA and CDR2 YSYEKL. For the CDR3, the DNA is TGCGCCAGCAGCCAATGGCAGGGCAGTTCACCCCTCCACTTT. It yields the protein CASSQWQGSSPLHF.

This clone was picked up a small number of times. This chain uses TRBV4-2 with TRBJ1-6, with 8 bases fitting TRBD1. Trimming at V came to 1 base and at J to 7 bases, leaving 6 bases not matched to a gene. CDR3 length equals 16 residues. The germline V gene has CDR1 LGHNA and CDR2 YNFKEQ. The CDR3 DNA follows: TGTGCCAGCAGCCAAGGGAGGACAGGGCAAAATTCACCCCTCCACTTT. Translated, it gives CASSQGRTGQNSPLHF.

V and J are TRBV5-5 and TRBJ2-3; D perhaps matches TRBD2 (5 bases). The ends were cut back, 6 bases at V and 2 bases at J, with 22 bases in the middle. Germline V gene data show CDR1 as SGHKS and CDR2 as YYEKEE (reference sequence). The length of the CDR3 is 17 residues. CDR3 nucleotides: TGTGCCAGCACCCTAGACGCGGGCAGCCCACCCACAGATACGCAGTATTTT. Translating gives CASTLDAGSPPTDTQYF.

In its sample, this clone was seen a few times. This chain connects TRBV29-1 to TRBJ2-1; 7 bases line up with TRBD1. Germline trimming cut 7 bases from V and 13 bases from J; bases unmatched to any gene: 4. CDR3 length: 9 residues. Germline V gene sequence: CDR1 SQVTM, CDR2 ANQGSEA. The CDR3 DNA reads TGCAGCGCGACAGGGATTCAGTTCTTC. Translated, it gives CSATGIQFF.

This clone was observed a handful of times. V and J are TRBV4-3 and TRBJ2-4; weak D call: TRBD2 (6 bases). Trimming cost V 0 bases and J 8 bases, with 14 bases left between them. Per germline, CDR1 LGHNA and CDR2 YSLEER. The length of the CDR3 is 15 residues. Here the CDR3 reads CASSQEWQGGHIQYF. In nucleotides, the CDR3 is TGCGCCAGCAGCCAAGAATGGCAGGGAGGTCACATTCAGTACTTC.